A selection of T cell receptor beta chains follows, all from one sample in a study of human T cells and chemical hapten exposure. MiXCR, applied by TCRdb to the RACE reads, yields one record per CDR3 protein. The sample includes tens of thousands of distinct CDR3 sequences, roughly 9.8% seen only once; the top ten take around 10%. The sequences come from whole blood, collected in connection with sensitization to the hapten diphenylcyclopropenone (DPC). The receptors come from a man in his forties or fifties with alopecia areata. Some clones in this sample may be carry-over from other donors' samples. Both conserved end residues are part of each CDR3. A D gene is named only where the DNA matches it firmly. Size values are once, few and many counts, or a class for expanded clones, and some rows have none.

J gene: TRBJ1-2
clone size: -
D gene: -
V gene: TRBV7-9
CDR3 DNA: TGTGCCAGCAGCCCGCAAGCTGATGGCTACACCTTC
CDR3 protein: CASSPQADGYTF

J gene: TRBJ2-3
clone size: few
D gene: -
V gene: TRBV28
CDR3 DNA: TGTGCCAGCAGTTTAGGACACTCCCATACGCAGTATTTT
CDR3 protein: CASSLGHSHTQYF

J gene: TRBJ2-6
clone size: few
D gene: -
V gene: TRBV6-1
CDR3 DNA: TGTGCCAGCAGAGCCATTGGGGGAGCTGGGGCCAACGTCCTGACTTTC
CDR3 protein: CASRAIGGAGANVLTF

J gene: TRBJ1-1
clone size: few
D gene: -
V gene: TRBV11-2
CDR3 DNA: TGTGCCAGCAGCCCAGACTGGCAGGGGATAACTGAAGCTTTCTTT
CDR3 protein: CASSPDWQGITEAFF

J gene: TRBJ2-7
clone size: few
D gene: -
V gene: TRBV14
CDR3 DNA: TGTGCCAGCAGCGGGCAAAGGAGCTCCTACGAGCAGTACTTC
CDR3 protein: CASSGQRSSYEQYF

J gene: TRBJ1-1
clone size: -
D gene: -
V gene: TRBV28
CDR3 DNA: TGTGCCAGCACAGAACTCAACACTGAAACTTTCTTT
CDR3 protein: CASTELNTETFF

J gene: TRBJ1-2
clone size: few
D gene: TRBD1
V gene: TRBV28
CDR3 DNA: TGTGCCAGCAGTCTGACAGGGGCGGAAGGCTACACCTTC
CDR3 protein: CASSLTGAEGYTF

J gene: TRBJ2-1
clone size: few
D gene: TRBD2
V gene: TRBV14
CDR3 DNA: TGTGCCAGCAGCCCGCTGGGCGGGAGGGCCGACAATGAGCAGTTCTTC
CDR3 protein: CASSPLGGRADNEQFF

J gene: TRBJ2-5
clone size: many
D gene: TRBD1
V gene: TRBV27
CDR3 DNA: TGTGCCAGCAGTTTACGACAGGGGGGGATTGAGACCCAGTACTTC
CDR3 protein: CASSLRQGGIETQYF

J gene: TRBJ2-1
clone size: many
D gene: -
V gene: TRBV7-2
CDR3 DNA: TGTGCCAGCAGCTTAGGGGAGAATCGCAATGAGCAGTTCTTC
CDR3 protein: CASSLGENRNEQFF

J gene: TRBJ2-7
clone size: many
D gene: TRBD1
V gene: TRBV7-9
CDR3 DNA: TGTGCCAGCAGCCAAGGACAGGGGGAAAACGAGCAGTACTTC
CDR3 protein: CASSQGQGENEQYF

J gene: TRBJ2-2
clone size: -
D gene: -
V gene: TRBV4-1
CDR3 DNA: TGCGCCAGCAGCCAAGATCTTGGCGGGGAGCTGTTTTTT
CDR3 protein: CASSQDLGGELFF

J gene: TRBJ1-4
clone size: many
D gene: -
V gene: TRBV5-5
CDR3 DNA: TGTGCCAGCAGCTTGTTCAGTAGGCCAGACATGGAAAAACTGTTTTTT
CDR3 protein: CASSLFSRPDMEKLFF

J gene: TRBJ2-7
clone size: few
D gene: TRBD1
V gene: TRBV12-3/TRBV12-4
CDR3 DNA: TGTGCCAGCAGTCAAACGGGACAGCCCCCCTACGAGCAGTACTTC
CDR3 protein: CASSQTGQPPYEQYF

J gene: TRBJ2-5
clone size: many
D gene: -
V gene: TRBV12-5
CDR3 DNA: TGTGCTAGTGGTACAGGGAGGGGAGAGACCCAGTACTTC
CDR3 protein: CASGTGRGETQYF

J gene: TRBJ2-3
clone size: -
D gene: TRBD1
V gene: TRBV6-6
CDR3 DNA: TGTGCCAGCAGTTACTCGGTGCCCCGGGACAGGGGGATAGATACGCAGTATTTT
CDR3 protein: CASSYSVPRDRGIDTQYF

J gene: TRBJ2-6
clone size: -
D gene: -
V gene: TRBV20-1
CDR3 DNA: TGCAGTGCTGTCCCCATCGGGACATCGAACTCTGGGGCCAACGTCCTGACTTTC
CDR3 protein: CSAVPIGTSNSGANVLTF

J gene: TRBJ1-5
clone size: many
D gene: -
V gene: TRBV20-1
CDR3 DNA: TGCAGTGCTACCCACGCCTGGGGCAATCAGCCCCAGCATTTT
CDR3 protein: CSATHAWGNQPQHF

J gene: TRBJ2-3
clone size: few
D gene: TRBD2
V gene: TRBV20-1
CDR3 DNA: TGCAGTGCTAGTTTTAGCGGGAGGAGCACAGATACGCAGTATTTT
CDR3 protein: CSASFSGRSTDTQYF

J gene: TRBJ2-7
clone size: few
D gene: TRBD1
V gene: TRBV14
CDR3 DNA: TGTGCCAGCAGCCAGGAACAGGGGTTTCGACGCGAGCAGTACTTC
CDR3 protein: CASSQEQGFRREQYF

J gene: TRBJ1-5
clone size: -
D gene: -
V gene: TRBV7-6
CDR3 DNA: TGTGCCAGCAGTTACAGGTTAATCAGGACCCAGCATTTT
CDR3 protein: CASSYRLIRTQHF

J gene: TRBJ1-1
clone size: -
D gene: -
V gene: TRBV20-1
CDR3 DNA: TGCAGTGCCTCCCCTGAAGCTTTCTTT
CDR3 protein: CSASPEAFF

J gene: TRBJ2-7
clone size: -
D gene: TRBD2
V gene: TRBV6-2/TRBV6-3
CDR3 DNA: TGTGCCAGCAGACTAGCGCCCGCCTACGAGCAGTACTTC
CDR3 protein: CASRLAPAYEQYF

J gene: TRBJ2-3
clone size: many
D gene: -
V gene: TRBV4-2
CDR3 DNA: TGTGCCAGCAGCCAACCGAGCCCGGATACGCAGTATTTT
CDR3 protein: CASSQPSPDTQYF

J gene: TRBJ1-1
clone size: -
D gene: -
V gene: TRBV5-1
CDR3 DNA: TGCGCCAGCAGCTCCCGCTACGAGGGGATGGAAGCTTTCTTT
CDR3 protein: CASSSRYEGMEAFF

J gene: TRBJ1-2
clone size: few
D gene: TRBD1
V gene: TRBV19
CDR3 DNA: TGTGCCGGTTCGGGGACAGGGTCCTATGGCTACACCTTC
CDR3 protein: CAGSGTGSYGYTF

J gene: TRBJ2-7
clone size: -
D gene: -
V gene: TRBV6-2/TRBV6-3
CDR3 DNA: TGTGCCACCCGGGGAGGGACAGACACCTACGAGCAGTACTTC
CDR3 protein: CATRGGTDTYEQYF

J gene: TRBJ2-1
clone size: few
D gene: -
V gene: TRBV7-6
CDR3 DNA: TGTGCCAGCAGCGGGATCGGGGGCTCCTACAATGAGCAGTTCTTC
CDR3 protein: CASSGIGGSYNEQFF

J gene: TRBJ2-1
clone size: many
D gene: -
V gene: TRBV11-2
CDR3 DNA: TGTGCTACCAGGGCTGTGGGCGGGACCCAGAGCTCCTACAATGAGCAGTTCTTC
CDR3 protein: CATRAVGGTQSSYNEQFF

J gene: TRBJ2-5
clone size: few
D gene: TRBD1
V gene: TRBV2
CDR3 DNA: TGTGCCAGCGGGGACAGTCGTCAAGAGACCCAGTACTTC
CDR3 protein: CASGDSRQETQYF

J gene: TRBJ2-3
clone size: many
D gene: -
V gene: TRBV27
CDR3 DNA: TGTGCCAGCGGGTCTCCGGGACCCCTAGGTCGGACAGATACGCAGTATTTT
CDR3 protein: CASGSPGPLGRTDTQYF

J gene: TRBJ1-4
clone size: few
D gene: TRBD1
V gene: TRBV20-1
CDR3 DNA: TGCAGTGCTAGTATGAGACAGGGGATTGAAAAACTGTTTTTT
CDR3 protein: CSASMRQGIEKLFF

J gene: TRBJ1-4
clone size: -
D gene: -
V gene: TRBV21-1
CDR3 DNA: TGTGCCAGCAGCAGACAGGGGGCTTGGGAAAAACTGTTTTTT
CDR3 protein: CASSRQGAWEKLFF

J gene: TRBJ2-1
clone size: many
D gene: TRBD2
V gene: TRBV7-2
CDR3 DNA: TGTGCCAGCAGCAAAGACTTAGCGGGAGGGGGTAATGAGCAGTTCTTC
CDR3 protein: CASSKDLAGGGNEQFF

J gene: TRBJ2-7
clone size: many
D gene: -
V gene: TRBV7-9
CDR3 DNA: TGTGCCAGCAGAGACGTGTCGTCGGGAGAGCAGTACTTC
CDR3 protein: CASRDVSSGEQYF

J gene: TRBJ2-5
clone size: many
D gene: -
V gene: TRBV20-1
CDR3 DNA: TGCAGTGCTCCAAGGGGGGAAGAGACCCAGTACTTC
CDR3 protein: CSAPRGEETQYF

J gene: TRBJ2-1
clone size: few
D gene: -
V gene: TRBV6-5
CDR3 DNA: TGTGCCAGCACCTTACGGGGAAGCTCCTACAATGAGCAGTTCTTC
CDR3 protein: CASTLRGSSYNEQFF